This record looks at one TCR beta chain sequence and its context. Its specificity is not known. This entry is derived from a study of cytomegalovirus exposure and HLA in healthy donors. Study-level results: V- and J-gene trimming of TCR beta was linked (in a later analysis) to a missense DCLRE1C variant.

CDR3 length equals 14 residues. Germline CDR1 MNHNY, CDR2 SVGAGI (reference sequence). J lost 0 bases, V lost 4 bases, and 2 bases had no gene match. Amplification used 60 Vbeta primers and 13 Jbeta primers. Sequencing was performed with immunoSEQ multiplex PCR; in TCRdb, only in-frame clones are kept and a portion is missing. This table has over 120,000 clones, 75% to 85% appearing once. The sequence was collected from a middle-aged man in good health and CMV-seronegative. V and J are TRBV6-6 and TRBJ2-7, with 8 bases lining up with TRBD2. Sequenced sample: PBMCs. The CDR3 spells CASSSSGGSYEQYF. For the CDR3, the DNA is TGTGCCAGCAGTTCAAGCGGGGGCTCCTACGAGCAGTACTTC.